These T cell receptor beta chains were read from a single sample in a study of T cell changes during pregnancy in multiple sclerosis. Only in-frame clones appear in the TCRdb table, and some are missing; sequencing was by immunoSEQ multiplex PCR. Altogether about 40,000 clones are present, around 90% being singletons, with the ten largest covering more than 4.5%. The specimen comprised peripheral blood, sampled in the first trimester of pregnancy. Receptors originate from a female donor in good health, enrolled as a control in a pregnancy study. Each CDR3 is given with its conserved first and last residue. A D gene is named only where the DNA matches it firmly. The size of a clone is reported for some rows only, either as once, few or many, or as a class for expanded clones.

v_call	d_call	j_call	clone_size	cdr3_nt	cdr3_aa
TRBV6-1	TRBD1	TRBJ2-2	few	TGTGCCAGCAGTGAAGAGGAGGGACAGGGGTCCGGGGAGCTGTTTTTT	CASSEEEGQGSGELFF
TRBV6-1	.	TRBJ1-5	.	TGTGCCAGCAGCGATGGGGAGGGGGGCAATCAGCCCCAGCATTTT	CASSDGEGGNQPQHF
TRBV7-6	.	TRBJ2-7	.	TGTGCCAGCAGCTTAGCGCGAGTTACAGGGAGCCACGAGCAGTACTTC	CASSLARVTGSHEQYF
TRBV27	TRBD1	TRBJ2-7	.	TGTGCCAGCAGCCCAAGGACAGGTTTCTACGAGCAGTACTTC	CASSPRTGFYEQYF
TRBV30	.	TRBJ2-1	.	TGTGCCTGGAGCCATGGGGGACTGTACAATGAGCAGTTCTTC	CAWSHGGLYNEQFF
TRBV14	.	TRBJ2-1	few	TGTGCCAGCAGCCAAGTTCGCCTGGCACACTACAATGAGCAGTTCTTC	CASSQVRLAHYNEQFF
TRBV7-2	.	TRBJ1-4	.	TGTGCCAGCAGCGGCGGACAGACGAACCATGAAAAACTGTTTTTT	CASSGGQTNHEKLFF
TRBV2	.	TRBJ1-3	.	TGTGCCAGCAGTCCCTTGCCGGGCTCTGGAAACACCATATATTTT	CASSPLPGSGNTIYF
TRBV25-1	.	TRBJ1-1	few	TGTGCCAGCAGTGATCCGGGGTCGGGGGTAAACACTGAAGCTTTCTTT	CASSDPGSGVNTEAFF
TRBV28	TRBD2	TRBJ2-3	.	TGTGCCAGCAGTTTAGGATTCAGGACTAGCGAAGATACGCAGTATTTT	CASSLGFRTSEDTQYF